Listed here are 32 T cell receptor beta chains from one sample, sequenced in a study of beta chain features in type 1 diabetes. Broader study findings: TCRB CDR3 length was moderately but significantly reduced in all four CD4+ subsets of Type 1 diabetes patients.

The antigens of these receptors remain unknown. Expressed TCRB transcripts were sequenced because the entire RNA isolate underwent reverse transcription. Sequencing used immunoSEQ multiplex PCR; TCRdb keeps in-frame clones, though not all of them. This sample has about 650,000 clones, with around 12% found just once. Sequencing used naive CD4+ T cells from blood. The receptors stem from a man aged 30 to 39 with type 1 diabetes.

The chain couples TRBV14 to TRBJ1-1, with D possibly being TRBD1 (5 bases). There are 15 residues in the CDR3. CDR1 and CDR2 from the germline V gene are SGHDN and FVKESK. V lost 3 bases, J lost 1 base, and 12 bases lay in between. The CDR3 region is CASSHLDSGNTEAFF. The CDR3 region has the DNA TGTGCCAGCAGCCATCTCGACAGCGGGAACACTGAAGCTTTCTTT. The complete variable domain, with remaining parts taken from reference TRBV14 and TRBJ1-1, reads EAGVTQFPSHSVIEKGQTVTLRCDPISGHDNLYWYRRVMGKEIKFLLHFVKESKQDESGMPNNRFLAERTGGTYSTLKVQPAELEDSGVYFCASSHLDSGNTEAFFGQGTRLTVV.

This clone was observed a few times. This sequence joins TRBV4-3 and TRBJ1-2; weak D call: TRBD1 (5 bases). Trimming left V 0 bases short and J 1 base short, with 18 bases between. CDR3 length: 18 residues. CDR1 and CDR2 from the germline V gene are LGHNA and YSLEER. CDR3: CASSQDLGGGAVNYGYTF. CDR3 in DNA: TGCGCCAGCAGCCAAGATCTTGGTGGTGGGGCCGTTAACTATGGCTACACCTTC.

This chain links TRBV28 with TRBJ2-7; D not resolved. This CDR3 is 12 amino acids long. Trimming stripped 1 base from V and 12 bases from J, with 13 bases between. The germline CDR1 and CDR2 sequences are MDHEN and SYDVKM. DNA for the CDR3: TGTGCCAGCAGTTTATCACCGGGCCAGAGGTACTTC. This translates into CASSLSPGQRYF.

This clone has only a few counts. This sample also contains other DNA sequences that code for the same CDR3. The rearrangement uses TRBV5-1 and TRBJ1-1, with D perhaps TRBD1 (5 bases). This CDR3 region has 14 residues. Trimming took off 1 base at V and 0 bases at J, with 7 bases between the two ends. Germline CDR1 reads SGHRS; CDR2 reads YFSETQ. CDR3 residues: CASSLSQVNTEAFF. CDR3 nucleotides: TGCGCCAGCAGCTTGTCACAGGTGAACACTGAAGCTTTCTTT. The full variable domain, completed using reference TRBV5-1 and TRBJ1-1, is KAGVTQTPRYLIKTRGQQVTLSCSPISGHRSVSWYQQTPGQGLQFLFEYFSETQRNKGNFPGRFSGRQFSNSRSEMNVSTLELGDSALYLCASSLSQVNTEAFFGQGTRLTVV.

The table lists this clone with a few counts. The chain recombines TRBV9 with TRBJ1-4, with TRBD1 matching 7 bases. The germline CDR1 and CDR2 sequences are SGDLS and YYNGEE. This CDR3 region has 16 residues. V lost 0 bases to trimming and J lost 10 bases; unmatched junction nucleotides: 12. This CDR3 is CASSVATEGALGKLFF. In DNA, the CDR3 is TGTGCCAGCAGCGTAGCTACGGAGGGGGCTCTAGGAAAACTGTTTTTT.

This clone was seen more than once but under ten times. One junction end disagrees with the germline gene, perhaps due to a read error. This chain links TRBV7-7 with TRBJ2-2, with TRBD2 matching 12 bases. The CDR3 consists of 16 residues. Per the germline V gene, CDR1 is SSHAT and CDR2 is FNYEAQ (reference sequence). The CDR3 DNA is TGTGCTAGCAGCTCTGGACTAGCGGGGTTCACCGGGGAGCTGTTTTTT. Residues: CASSSGLAGFTGELFF.

This clone was observed a handful of times. The chain carries TRBV6-1 and TRBJ2-1, with 9 bases lining up with TRBD1. V shed 7 bases and J 5 bases; nucleotides not matched to a gene: 6. Germline V lookup: CDR1 MNHNS, CDR2 SASEGT. The CDR3 spans 14 residues. CDR3 sequence (DNA): TGTGCCAGCATCAGACAGGGGGAACACAATGAGCAGTTCTTC. Protein: CASIRQGEHNEQFF.

The V call is TRBV6-5, the J call TRBJ2-1; D is possibly TRBD2 (6 bases). In germline, CDR1 is MNHEY, CDR2 SVGAGI. This CDR3 region has 15 residues. The V gene lost 2 bases and the J gene lost 8 bases, with 16 bases spanning the gap. The CDR3 reads CASSYRRLVEDEQFF. The CDR3 DNA reads TGTGCCAGCAGTTACCGGCGACTAGTCGAGGATGAGCAGTTCTTC.

The chain joins TRBV27 to TRBJ1-5; D is perhaps TRBD1 (6 bases). The germline CDR1 and CDR2 sequences are MNHEY and SMNVEV (reference sequence). Between the trimmed V and J ends, which lost 2 bases and 5 bases, there was a span of 10 bases. This CDR3 region has 14 residues. The CDR3 bases are TGTGCCAGCAGTTTAGTGGGGGCGGATCAGCCCCAGCATTTT. This encodes CASSLVGADQPQHF.

This clone was found a few times. The chain is built from TRBV6-5 and TRBJ2-6, with D unresolved. Trimming cost V 0 bases and J 1 base, with 7 bases left between them. CDR3 length equals 16 residues. Looked up from germline, CDR1 is MNHEY and CDR2 is SVGAGI. CDR3 sequence (DNA): TGTGCCAGCAGTTACTCGAGGAGTTCTGGGGCCAACGTCCTGACTTTC. Protein product: CASSYSRSSGANVLTF.

This chain connects TRBV28 to TRBJ1-5, with D perhaps TRBD1 (5 bases). The CDR3 totals 14 residues. CDR1 is MDHEN, CDR2 SYDVKM, per germline. With 6 bases removed from V and 3 bases from J, the gap between germline ends came to 12 bases. The CDR3 loop reads CASSLDRNNQPQHF. The CDR3 DNA reads TGTGCCAGCAGCCTAGACAGAAACAATCAGCCCCAGCATTTT.

This clone was observed a handful of times. V gene TRBV7-7 combines with J gene TRBJ2-7; TRBD1 aligns across 8 bases. With V trimmed by 5 bases and J by 4 bases, 10 bases remained unmatched. This CDR3 has 15 amino acids. Germline loops: CDR1 SSHAT, CDR2 FNYEAQ (reference sequence). CDR3 nucleotide sequence: TGTGCCAGCAGCCCCGGGCCAGGGGGCACGTACGAGCAGTACTTC. Its translation is CASSPGPGGTYEQYF.

In its sample, this clone was seen a few times. Here the CDR3 reads CASSQDLVLYGYTF. The CDR3 region has the DNA TGTGCCAGCAGCCAAGATCTTGTGCTCTATGGCTACACCTTC. The chain is built from TRBV14 and TRBJ1-2; D call uncertain. This CDR3 comprises 14 residues. V lost 0 bases and J 4 bases, leaving 9 bases between the germline ends. From germline, CDR1 is SGHDN and CDR2 FVKESK. Using reference TRBV14 and TRBJ1-2 for the parts outside the CDR3, the full variable domain is EAGVTQFPSHSVIEKGQTVTLRCDPISGHDNLYWYRRVMGKEIKFLLHFVKESKQDESGMPNNRFLAERTGGTYSTLKVQPAELEDSGVYFCASSQDLVLYGYTFGSGTRLTVV.

The chain is built from TRBV29-1 and TRBJ1-2; D is undetermined. CDR1 is SQVTM and CDR2 is ANQGSEA in the germline V gene. V lost 4 bases to trimming and J lost 2 bases, with 8 bases between them. The CDR3 loop spans 12 amino acids. CDR3 amino acids: CSVAYGNYGYTF. The CDR3 region has the DNA TGCAGCGTTGCGTACGGGAACTATGGCTACACCTTC.

This clone has just a few counts. The V call is TRBV28, the J call TRBJ1-4; D remains ambiguous. This CDR3 has 13 residues. V was pared by 8 bases and J by 0 bases, with 7 bases between. Per germline, CDR1 MDHEN and CDR2 SYDVKM. The DNA of the CDR3 is TGTGCCAGCGGGGATACAACTAATGAAAAACTGTTTTTT. Its translation is CASGDTTNEKLFF.

The CDR3 nucleotides are TGTGCCAGCAGCTACGGGACAGGGAGTACTGGGGCCAACGTCCTGACTTTC. Amino acid sequence: CASSYGTGSTGANVLTF. The rearrangement links TRBV7-2 to TRBJ2-6, with 9 nucleotides matching TRBD1. There are 17 residues in the CDR3. J gave up 2 bases and V 4 bases, and 6 bases lay outside the gene matches. Germline CDR1 is SGHTA and CDR2 is FQGNSA.

This clone came up a few times. In DNA, the CDR3 is TGTGCCAGCAGCGTAGCTTCGGGGAGGGGGGCCTACGGGAATGAGCAGTTCTTC. Residues: CASSVASGRGAYGNEQFF. The chain is built from TRBV9 and TRBJ2-1; maybe TRBD2 (7 bases). The germline CDR1 and CDR2 sequences are SGDLS and YYNGEE. V was cut by 0 bases and J by 7 bases, with 23 bases left in between. The CDR3 runs to 18 residues.

This clone was recorded a few times. Within the sample, other DNA sequences also encode this same CDR3. The chain employs TRBV29-1 and TRBJ2-1; weak D call: TRBD1 (5 bases). Per germline, CDR1 SQVTM and CDR2 ANQGSEA. CDR3 length: 12 amino acids. Trimming left V 6 bases short and J 5 bases short, with 11 bases between. The CDR3 sequence is CSVQGRNNEQFF. For the CDR3, the DNA is TGCAGCGTCCAGGGCCGAAACAATGAGCAGTTCTTC.

This clone was seen a few times. The rearrangement joins TRBV5-6 to TRBJ1-6; tentatively, D is TRBD1 (5 bases). Deletions cut 1 base from V and 7 bases from J, with 9 bases between. Germline V gene sequence: CDR1 SGHDT, CDR2 YYEEEE. This CDR3 has 14 amino acids. The CDR3 loop reads CASSLQGSNSPLHF. The CDR3 DNA reads TGTGCCAGCAGCTTGCAGGGATCGAATTCACCCCTCCACTTT.

This clone has more than one count but fewer than ten. The chain has TRBV27 and TRBJ1-5, with D possibly being TRBD1 (6 bases). Germline CDR1 and CDR2: MNHEY and SMNVEV (reference sequence). Trimming left V 3 bases short and J 6 bases short, with 15 bases between. The CDR3 length is 15 residues. CDR3 residues: CASSFGGNRGQPQHF. The CDR3 nucleotides are TGTGCCAGCAGTTTTGGGGGCAACCGTGGTCAGCCCCAGCATTTT.

The V gene is TRBV2, the J gene TRBJ1-5; 8 bases align to TRBD1. This CDR3 spans 14 amino acids. Per germline, CDR1 SNHLY and CDR2 FYNNEI. J gave up 6 bases and V 6 bases, and 7 bases lay outside the gene matches. CDR3 region: CASRDGQGGQPQHF. The CDR3 DNA follows: TGTGCCAGCAGAGACGGACAGGGAGGTCAGCCCCAGCATTTT.

The chain employs TRBV19 and TRBJ1-6; perhaps TRBD1 as D (6 bases). V lost 4 bases to trimming and J lost 6 bases, with 7 bases between them. Germline CDR1 reads LNHDA; CDR2 reads SQIVND (reference sequence). The CDR3 loop spans 13 amino acids. The CDR3 nucleotides are TGTGCCAGTAGTACAGGGGTTAATTCACCCCTCCACTTT. This encodes CASSTGVNSPLHF.

This clone was seen once. V gene TRBV7-9 combines with J gene TRBJ2-7; 7 bases map to TRBD2. Germline lookup yields CDR1 SEHNR and CDR2 FQNEAQ (reference sequence). The CDR3 is made up of 16 amino acids. V shed 1 base, J shed 5 bases, and the junction held 11 bases outside the gene matches. The CDR3 is CASSLGASGGPNEQYF. The CDR3 DNA follows: TGTGCCAGCAGCTTAGGAGCGTCGGGAGGTCCCAACGAGCAGTACTTC.

In this sample, this clone turned up a few times. This rearrangement joins TRBV7-9 to TRBJ1-5, with D uncertain. Looked up from germline, CDR1 is SEHNR and CDR2 is FQNEAQ (reference sequence). V gave up 6 bases and J gave up 2 bases, with 14 bases separating them. This CDR3 is built from 15 residues. CDR3 residues: CASRDGRSGNQPQHF. The DNA for the CDR3 is TGTGCCAGCAGGGACGGGCGGTCCGGCAATCAGCCCCAGCATTTT.

A few counts support this clone. The rearrangement links TRBV29-1 to TRBJ2-1, with TRBD1 matching 9 bases. Trimming at V came to 1 base and at J to 13 bases, leaving 5 bases not matched to a gene. CDR3 length equals 12 residues. The germline CDR1 and CDR2 sequences are SQVTM and ANQGSEA. The CDR3 is CSVEVRGQGQFF. The CDR3 coding sequence is TGCAGCGTTGAAGTGAGGGGACAGGGTCAGTTCTTC.

The V and J genes are TRBV9 and TRBJ2-1, with TRBD2 matching over 9 bases. There are 18 residues in the CDR3. Germline lookup yields CDR1 SGDLS and CDR2 YYNGEE. Trimming removed 2 bases from V and 2 bases from J; junction bases left unmatched: 11. DNA for the CDR3: TGTGCCAGCAGCGTTCGGCTAGCGGGGACTGAAACCTACAATGAGCAGTTCTTC. Translation gives CASSVRLAGTETYNEQFF. Variable domain in full (rest from reference TRBV9 and TRBJ2-1): DSGVTQTPKHLITATGQRVTLRCSPRSGDLSVYWYQQSLDQGLQFLIQYYNGEERAKGNILERFSAQQFPDLHSELNLSSLELGDSALYFCASSVRLAGTETYNEQFFGPGTRLTVL.

The gene calls are TRBV5-1 and TRBJ2-1; 11 bases map to TRBD1. Germline values: CDR1 SGHRS, CDR2 YFSETQ. V shed 4 bases and J 6 bases; nucleotides not matched to a gene: 6. The CDR3 contains 15 residues. The DNA for the CDR3 is TGCGCCAGCAGCCTGGACAGGGGGCTTAGCAATGAGCAGTTCTTC. It yields the protein CASSLDRGLSNEQFF. Looking up the rest from reference TRBV5-1 and TRBJ2-1 gives the full variable domain: KAGVTQTPRYLIKTRGQQVTLSCSPISGHRSVSWYQQTPGQGLQFLFEYFSETQRNKGNFPGRFSGRQFSNSRSEMNVSTLELGDSALYLCASSLDRGLSNEQFFGPGTRLTVL.

There are a few counts of this clone. V and J are TRBV7-3 and TRBJ2-2, with 7 bases matching TRBD1. The junction had 5 bases not matched to a gene; V was cut back by 4 bases and J by 6 bases. CDR1 and CDR2 from the germline V gene are SGHTA and FQGTGA. CDR3 length: 14 residues. DNA of the CDR3: TGTGCCAGCAGCTCGACAGGGTCACCCGGGGAGCTGTTTTTT. It encodes CASSSTGSPGELFF.

About this clone: The same CDR3 also results from other DNA sequences found in this sample. J is TRBJ1-2 and V is TRBV7-2; the D gene is possibly TRBD1 (5 bases). The V gene's germline CDR1 is SGHTA and CDR2 FQGNSA. This CDR3 region has 13 residues. The V end lost 1 base, the J end lost 3 bases, and 6 bases lay between the germline ends. The CDR3 nucleotides are TGTGCCAGCAGCTTAGGGGGCGACTATGGCTACACCTTC. It translates to CASSLGGDYGYTF.

The chain links TRBV9 to TRBJ2-5, with D hard to call. Germline CDR1 and CDR2: SGDLS and YYNGEE. V was trimmed by 0 bases and J by 1 base, leaving 10 bases between them. The CDR3 is made up of 15 amino acids. CDR3 loop: CASSVGHGFQETQYF. DNA of the CDR3: TGTGCCAGCAGCGTAGGTCATGGGTTCCAAGAGACCCAGTACTTC. Supplemented by reference TRBV9 and TRBJ2-5, the full variable domain reads DSGVTQTPKHLITATGQRVTLRCSPRSGDLSVYWYQQSLDQGLQFLIQYYNGEERAKGNILERFSAQQFPDLHSELNLSSLELGDSALYFCASSVGHGFQETQYFGPGTRLLVL.

This chain joins TRBV28 and TRBJ2-1; no definite D call. Looked up from germline, CDR1 is MDHEN and CDR2 is SYDVKM. V lost 2 bases and J lost 4, with 12 bases in between. The CDR3 has 15 residues. This chain's CDR3 is CASSLRADLYNEQFF. CDR3 coding DNA: TGTGCCAGCAGTTTACGGGCAGACCTTTACAATGAGCAGTTCTTC. Full variable domain (missing parts from reference TRBV28 and TRBJ2-1): DVKVTQSSRYLVKRTGEKVFLECVQDMDHENMFWYRQDPGLGLRLIYFSYDVKMKEKGDIPEGYSVSREKKERFSLILESASTNQTSMYLCASSLRADLYNEQFFGPGTRLTVL.

Only a few counts were recorded for this clone. V usage is TRBV19 and J usage is TRBJ1-6; 10 bases line up with TRBD1. CDR1 is LNHDA and CDR2 is SQIVND in the germline V gene (reference sequence). The CDR3 totals 14 residues. Unmatched junction bases numbered 4, after V lost 5 bases and J lost 9 bases. CDR3 amino acids: CASSDRGRGSPLHF. The CDR3 region has the DNA TGTGCCAGTAGTGACAGGGGGCGCGGTTCACCCCTCCACTTT.